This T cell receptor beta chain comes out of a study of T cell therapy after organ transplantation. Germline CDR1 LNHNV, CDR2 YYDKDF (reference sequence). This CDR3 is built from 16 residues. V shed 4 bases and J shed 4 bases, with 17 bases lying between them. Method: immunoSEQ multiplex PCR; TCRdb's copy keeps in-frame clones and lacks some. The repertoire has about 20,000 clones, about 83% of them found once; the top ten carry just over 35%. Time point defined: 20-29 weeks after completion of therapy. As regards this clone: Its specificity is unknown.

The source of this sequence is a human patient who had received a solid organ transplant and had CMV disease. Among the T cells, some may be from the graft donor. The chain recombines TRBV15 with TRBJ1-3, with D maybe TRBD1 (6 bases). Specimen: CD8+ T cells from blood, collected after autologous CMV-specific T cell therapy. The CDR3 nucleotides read TGTGCCACCAGCACCCGAGACAGGCCCTGGGGAAACACCATATATTTT. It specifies CATSTRDRPWGNTIYF.